The 25 T cell receptor beta chains given below trace back to one sample, sequenced in a study of blood T cell repertoires in COVID-19. Clones were read by immunoSEQ multiplex PCR, and TCRdb kept only the in-frame ones, dropping some. The sample records over 120,000 clones, nearly 85% being singletons. The sample was peripheral blood. These receptors were taken from a human donor in a cohort sampled during active COVID-19.

J is TRBJ2-3 and V is TRBV6-2 or TRBV6-3; no clear D gene. This CDR3 spans 15 amino acids. V gave up 5 bases and J gave up 2 bases, with 14 bases separating them. Germline V CDR1 and CDR2: MNHEY, SVGEGT. The CDR3 nucleotides read TGTGCCAGCAGTGATCACGACAAATCCACAGATACGCAGTATTTT. It is translated as CASSDHDKSTDTQYF.

V gene TRBV19 combines with J gene TRBJ1-3, with a possible D match to TRBD1 (6 bases). This CDR3 contains 15 residues. V lost 0 bases and J lost 3, with 9 bases in between. From germline, CDR1 is LNHDA and CDR2 SQIVND (reference sequence). DNA of the CDR3: TGTGCCAGTAGTATAGACTTGACAGGTGGAAACACCATATATTTT. This gives the protein CASSIDLTGGNTIYF.

On this clone: The germline gene is not matched at one end of the junction; a read error may be the cause. V usage is TRBV9 and J usage is TRBJ2-1; 8 positions match TRBD2. The CDR3 has 15 residues. Per germline, CDR1 SGDLS and CDR2 YYNGEE. DNA for the CDR3: TGTGTCAGCAGCGTAGCTAGCGGGTTCTCGGGTGAGCAGTTCTTC. Encoded protein: CVSSVASGFSGEQFF.

CDR3 in DNA: TGTGCCAGCAGCTTTGGAGGGGGCGATGGCTACACCTTC. Translated, it gives CASSFGGGDGYTF. The chain links TRBV7-3 to TRBJ1-2; 7 bases match TRBD1. The germline gives CDR1 SGHTA, CDR2 FQGTGA. The CDR3 has 13 amino acids. With 3 bases clipped from V and 6 bases from J, the junction kept 4 bases outside the gene matches.

The chain links TRBV9 to TRBJ2-6; 7 bases map to TRBD2. Germline-derived CDR1 and CDR2 are SGDLS and YYNGEE. Trimming removed 0 bases from V and 2 bases from J; junction bases left unmatched: 8. The CDR3 runs 18 residues. The CDR3 DNA reads TGTGCCAGCAGCGTAGCTACGGGGGGAGGGACTGGGGCCAACGTCCTGACTTTC. This encodes CASSVATGGGTGANVLTF.

This chain links TRBV21-1 with TRBJ2-5; TRBD1 is the table's D call, not checked against the DNA. TRBV21-1 corresponds to a pseudogene. The CDR3 covers 17 residues. The CDR3 DNA is TGTGCCAGCAGCCCCCCCAGGGGGCCCTTTTTTGAAGAGACCCAGTACTTC. Translated, it gives CASSPPRGPFFEETQYF.

The rearrangement joins TRBV11-3 to TRBJ1-1; 9 bases are shared with TRBD1. Germline CDR1 is SGHNT and CDR2 is YENEEA. This CDR3 is 15 amino acids long. J gave up 2 bases and V 4 bases, and 5 bases lay outside the gene matches. CDR3 nucleotide sequence: TGTGCCAGCAGCTCGCGGACAGGGGCCAACACTGAAGCTTTCTTT. Residues: CASSSRTGANTEAFF.

The chain recombines TRBV4-3 with TRBJ2-1; D gene unclear. Looked up from germline, CDR1 is LGHNA and CDR2 is YSLEER. The CDR3 is made up of 15 amino acids. The V end was cut by 0 bases, the J end by 6 bases, with 12 bases between. The DNA of the CDR3 is TGCGCCAGCAGCCAAGACCAGGAACGGTTCAATGAGCAGTTCTTC. Residues: CASSQDQERFNEQFF.

This clone has only a few counts. The chain carries TRBV18 and TRBJ2-1; 9 bases are a match to TRBD2. CDR3 length: 16 amino acids. V shed 4 bases, J shed 3 bases, and the junction held 7 bases outside the gene matches. Germline CDR1 reads KGHSH; CDR2 reads LQKENI. CDR3 loop: CASSLRKRGDYNEQFF. CDR3 coding DNA: TGTGCCAGCTCACTTCGGAAGCGGGGGGACTACAATGAGCAGTTCTTC.

The V and J genes are TRBV18 and TRBJ1-5; 8 positions match TRBD1. V gave up 5 bases and J gave up 3 bases; unmatched junction bases: 6. Germline V gene sequence: CDR1 KGHSH, CDR2 LQKENI. The CDR3 covers 15 residues. This CDR3 reads CASSSRQGNNQPQHF. CDR3 DNA sequence: TGTGCCAGCTCATCCCGACAGGGGAACAATCAGCCCCAGCATTTT. The full variable domain, with the rest looked up from reference TRBV18 and TRBJ1-5, is NAGVMQNPRHLVRRRGQEARLRCSPMKGHSHVYWYRQLPEEGLKFMVYLQKENIIDESGMPKERFSAEFPKEGPSILRIQQVVRGDSAAYFCASSSRQGNNQPQHFGDGTRLSIL.

The rearrangement uses TRBV11-3 and TRBJ1-1, with 8 bases matching TRBD1. The germline V gene has CDR1 SGHNT and CDR2 YENEEA. V was pared by 4 bases and J by 0 bases, with 4 bases of the junction left unmatched. This CDR3 comprises 15 residues. The DNA of the CDR3 is TGTGCCAGCAGCTCCCGACAGGGGCTGAACACTGAAGCTTTCTTT. Translation gives CASSSRQGLNTEAFF.

This chain connects TRBV11-1 to TRBJ2-2, with 11 bases fitting TRBD1. CDR1 is SGHAT and CDR2 is FQDESV in the germline V gene (reference sequence). The CDR3 has 16 amino acids. The V and J ends lost 5 bases and 7 bases, in that order; junction bases with no gene match: 9. CDR3 amino acids: CASSRGTGGYSGELFF. The DNA for the CDR3 is TGTGCCAGCAGCCGCGGGACAGGGGGTTACAGCGGGGAGCTGTTTTTT.

For the CDR3, the DNA is TGTGCCAGCAGCCAGGGGTTAAGGGACACCGGGGAGCTGTTTTTT. Its translation is CASSQGLRDTGELFF. The chain joins TRBV11-2 to TRBJ2-2, with a tentative D call TRBD1 (6 bases). CDR3 length equals 15 residues. Trimming left V 5 bases short and J 3 bases short, with 13 bases between. Germline V lookup: CDR1 SGHAT, CDR2 FQNNGV.

The sample holds one count of this clone. J is TRBJ2-5 and V is TRBV4-1; 12 bases map to TRBD2. V was clipped by 0 bases and J by 5 bases; unmatched bases: 7. The CDR3 has 17 amino acids. Germline V gene sequence: CDR1 MGHRA, CDR2 YSYEKL. The CDR3 DNA reads as TGCGCCAGCAGCCAAGATTTTGCTAGCGGGGGGGAGGAGACCCAGTACTTC. Translation gives CASSQDFASGGEETQYF.

This chain uses TRBV29-1 with TRBJ2-3; 7 bases align to TRBD1. There are 14 residues in the CDR3. The V gene's germline CDR1 is SQVTM and CDR2 ANQGSEA. J gave up 2 bases and V 4 bases, and 6 bases lay outside the gene matches. CDR3 sequence (DNA): TGCAGCGTTGCTTTTACAGGGGTCACAGATACGCAGTATTTT. Amino acids: CSVAFTGVTDTQYF.

This chain uses TRBV7-3 with TRBJ1-6, with D perhaps TRBD1 (5 bases). The germline CDR1 and CDR2 sequences are SGHTA and FQGTGA. V was trimmed by 2 bases and J by 1 base, leaving 9 bases between them. The CDR3 totals 16 residues. The CDR3 loop is CASSLLGLSYNSPLHF. For the CDR3, the DNA is TGTGCCAGCAGCTTATTGGGACTATCCTATAATTCACCCCTCCACTTT.

The chain combines TRBV6-1 with TRBJ1-4; unclear D gene. The length of the CDR3 is 16 residues. Germline V CDR1 and CDR2: MNHNS, SASEGT. V shed 3 bases and J shed 8 bases, with 19 bases lying between them. DNA of the CDR3: TGTGCCAGCAGTGATGACTATGGGGATGCTGCCGAAAAACTGTTTTTT. Its protein is CASSDDYGDAAEKLFF.

V is TRBV7-2 and J is TRBJ1-1; 9 nucleotides align to TRBD1. With V trimmed by 3 bases and J by 3 bases, 5 bases remained unmatched. Germline V CDR1 and CDR2: SGHTA, FQGNSA. There are 15 residues in the CDR3. As DNA, the CDR3 is TGTGCCAGCAGCTTGACGACAGGGGGAGACACTGAAGCTTTCTTT. Amino acids: CASSLTTGGDTEAFF.

The chain uses TRBV19 and TRBJ2-5, with a weak D call TRBD1 (5 bases). The germline CDR1 and CDR2 sequences are LNHDA and SQIVND (reference sequence). Trimming cost V 6 bases and J 5 bases, with 10 bases left between them. The CDR3 contains 12 residues. In nucleotides, the CDR3 is TGTGCCAGTAGCCAGGGCCGGGAGACCCAGTACTTC. As protein: CASSQGRETQYF.

The chain has TRBV7-9 and TRBJ2-7; 7 nucleotides agree with TRBD1. The V gene end was trimmed by 6 bases and the J gene end by 2 bases; junction bases not matched to a gene: 4. The CDR3 is 13 residues long. Germline CDR1 is SEHNR and CDR2 is FQNEAQ (reference sequence). CDR3 DNA: TGTGCCAGCAGACCCGGGACAGCCTACGAGCAGTACTTC. Translating gives CASRPGTAYEQYF.

This chain connects TRBV6-1 to TRBJ1-2; tentative D call: TRBD1 (6 bases). Germline V CDR1 and CDR2: MNHNS, SASEGT. V was pared by 3 bases and J by 12 bases, with 17 bases between. This CDR3 is built from 13 residues. The CDR3 loop is CASSDLAAGVNTF. The CDR3 DNA is TGTGCCAGCAGTGATTTGGCGGCAGGGGTAAACACCTTC.

The gene calls are TRBV18 and TRBJ2-1, with D hard to call. The ends were cut back, 3 bases at V and 5 bases at J, with 8 bases in the middle. The germline V gene encodes CDR1 KGHSH and CDR2 LQKENI. The CDR3 extends over 13 amino acids. CDR3 sequence: CASSPYEHNEQFF. The CDR3 DNA is TGTGCCAGCTCACCGTACGAGCACAATGAGCAGTTCTTC.

The chain uses TRBV2 and TRBJ1-5; 7 bases fit TRBD1. The CDR3 has 13 amino acids. The germline CDR1 and CDR2 sequences are SNHLY and FYNNEI. V trimming: 6 bases; J trimming: 4 bases; junction bases outside the gene matches: 3. CDR3 bases: TGTGCCAGCAGGAGGGACAGAAATCAGCCCCAGCATTTT. Amino acids: CASRRDRNQPQHF.

V and J are TRBV6-6 and TRBJ1-3; 10 bases are shared with TRBD1. Looked up from germline, CDR1 is MNHNY and CDR2 is SVGAGI (reference sequence). The CDR3 is made up of 13 amino acids. The ends lost 9 bases at V and 5 bases at J; junction bases unmatched: 4. The CDR3 region is CASGDRGRNTIYF. As DNA, the CDR3 is TGTGCCAGTGGGGACAGGGGTAGAAACACCATATATTTT.

This clone occurred many times. This chain joins TRBV5-1 and TRBJ2-7; 13 bases match TRBD2. The germline gives CDR1 SGHRS, CDR2 YFSETQ. The CDR3 is made up of 15 amino acids. J lost 3 bases, V lost 2 bases, and 2 bases had no gene match. The CDR3 region is CASSFGTSGNYEQYV. The CDR3 nucleotides read TGCGCCAGCAGCTTCGGGACTAGCGGGAACTACGAGCAGTACGTC.